This TCR beta chain was identified during a study of a mutant IDH1 vaccine in newly diagnosed glioma. Study summary: Following radiotherapy alone, or alongside temozolomide cycles, vaccination was started after an interval of 4-6 weeks. Most patients had radiochemotherapy with temozolomide before enrollment; others had one alone. Notes on the study in general: A vaccine-induced immune response developed in 93.3% of the patients.

A single count supports this clone. The antigen is unknown. The method was immunoSEQ multiplex PCR; TCRdb's version includes in-frame clones alone and lacks a portion of them. The data contain around 65,000 clones, under 90% of them singletons. As to time point: week 11, during vaccination. With topical imiquimod, each dose of the vaccine consisted of 300 ug of mutant IDH1 20-mer peptide. The CDR3 is 11 residues long. V shed 4 bases and J 16 bases; nucleotides not matched to a gene: 5. The germline V gene has CDR1 SGHAT and CDR2 FQNNGV. This clonotype originated in a man between 50 and 59 years old with glioma. Here the sequenced sample was PBMCs, taken from a glioma patient whose treatment included an IDH1 peptide vaccine. The chain has TRBV11-2 and TRBJ1-4; 8 bases map to TRBD1. This CDR3 reads CASSSSGTGFF. For the CDR3, the DNA is TGTGCCAGCAGCTCGTCCGGGACAGGGTTTTTT.